This T cell receptor beta chain came from a study of graft-versus-host responses after intestinal transplantation. Overall study context: Anti-thymocyte globulin served as induction for all recipients, who then took tacrolimus and steroids for approximately three years.

Remarks on this clone: The antigen is undetermined.

V was cut by 3 bases and J by 4 bases, with 13 bases left in between. Germline CDR1 reads SEHNR; CDR2 reads FQNEAQ (reference sequence). This CDR3 has 14 residues. Here immunoSEQ multiplex PCR was the method, and the copy in TCRdb shows in-frame clones only, minus some. The sample lists more than 90,000 clones, about 92% occurring once. This receptor was obtained from a human donor who was the organ donor for an intestinal transplant. The J gene is TRBJ2-7, the V gene TRBV7-9; D is uncertain. Sequencing used unstimulated CD8+ T cells sorted from spleen or lymph node cells, obtained before transplant. The CDR3 spells CASSFWLDGYEQYF. DNA for the CDR3: TGTGCCAGCAGCTTCTGGCTGGATGGATACGAGCAGTACTTC.